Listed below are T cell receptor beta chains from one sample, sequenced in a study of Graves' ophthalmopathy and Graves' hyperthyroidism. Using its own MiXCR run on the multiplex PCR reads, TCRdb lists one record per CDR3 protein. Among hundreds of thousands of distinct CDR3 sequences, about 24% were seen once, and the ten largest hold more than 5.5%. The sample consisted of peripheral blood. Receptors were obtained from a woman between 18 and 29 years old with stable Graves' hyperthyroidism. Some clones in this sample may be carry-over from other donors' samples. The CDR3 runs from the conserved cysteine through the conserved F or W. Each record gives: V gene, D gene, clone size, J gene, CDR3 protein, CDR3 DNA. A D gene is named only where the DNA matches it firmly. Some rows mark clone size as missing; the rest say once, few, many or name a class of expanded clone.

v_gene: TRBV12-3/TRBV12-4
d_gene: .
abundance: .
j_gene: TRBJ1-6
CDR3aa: CASSGGQRDSPLHF
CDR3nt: TGTGCCAGCAGCGGGGGCCAGCGGGATTCACCCCTCCACTTT

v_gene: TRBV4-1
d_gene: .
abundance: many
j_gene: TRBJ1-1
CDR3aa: CASSQRANTEAFF
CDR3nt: TGCGCCAGCAGCCAACGGGCCAACACTGAAGCTTTCTTT

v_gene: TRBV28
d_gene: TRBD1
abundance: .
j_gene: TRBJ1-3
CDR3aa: CASSATGGASGNTIYF
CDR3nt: TGTGCCAGCAGTGCCACAGGGGGCGCCTCTGGAAACACCATATATTTT

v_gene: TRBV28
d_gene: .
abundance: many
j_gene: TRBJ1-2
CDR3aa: CASSLTSTGGVNGYTF
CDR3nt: TGTGCCAGCAGTTTAACATCAACAGGCGGGGTAAATGGCTACACCTTC

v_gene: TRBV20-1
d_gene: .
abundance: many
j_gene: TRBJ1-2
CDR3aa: CSASGTTYGYTF
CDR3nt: TGCAGTGCATCCGGGACAACCTATGGCTACACCTTC

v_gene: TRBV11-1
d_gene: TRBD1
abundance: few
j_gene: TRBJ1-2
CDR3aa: CASSAHEGQGPGTF
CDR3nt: TGTGCCAGCAGCGCCCATGAGGGACAGGGGCCCGGGACCTTC

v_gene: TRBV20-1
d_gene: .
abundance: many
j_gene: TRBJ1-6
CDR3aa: CSASTGTRDSPLHF
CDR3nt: TGCAGTGCTAGCACCGGGACTCGCGATTCACCCCTCCACTTT

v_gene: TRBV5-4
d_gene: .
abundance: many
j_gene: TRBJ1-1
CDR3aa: CASSSGTLYTEAFF
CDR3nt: TGTGCCAGCAGCTCCGGGACACTGTACACTGAAGCTTTCTTT

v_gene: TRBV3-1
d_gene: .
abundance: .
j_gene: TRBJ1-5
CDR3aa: CASSQEGRNQPQHF
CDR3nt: TGTGCCAGCAGCCAAGAAGGGCGCAATCAGCCCCAGCATTTT

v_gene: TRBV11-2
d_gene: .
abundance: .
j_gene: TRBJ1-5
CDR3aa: CASSSGTGRDSNQPQHF
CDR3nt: TGTGCCAGCAGCTCAGGGACGGGGCGGGATAGCAATCAGCCCCAGCATTTT

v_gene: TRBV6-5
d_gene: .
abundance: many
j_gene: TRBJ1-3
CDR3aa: CASTGSGSGNTIYF
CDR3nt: TGTGCCAGCACGGGGTCAGGGTCTGGAAACACCATATATTTT

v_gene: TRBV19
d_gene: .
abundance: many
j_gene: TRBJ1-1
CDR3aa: CASSAWAANTEAFF
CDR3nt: TGTGCCAGTAGTGCCTGGGCCGCGAACACTGAAGCTTTCTTT

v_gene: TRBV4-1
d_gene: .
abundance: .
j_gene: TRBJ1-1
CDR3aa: CASSHEFGGAANTEAFF
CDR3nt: TGCGCCAGCAGCCATGAATTCGGGGGCGCCGCGAACACTGAAGCTTTCTTT

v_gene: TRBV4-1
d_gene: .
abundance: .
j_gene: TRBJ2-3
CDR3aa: CASSQDFETDTQYF
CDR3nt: TGCGCCAGCAGCCAAGATTTCGAGACTGATACGCAGTATTTT

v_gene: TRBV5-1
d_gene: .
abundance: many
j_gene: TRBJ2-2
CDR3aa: CASRVGFPTPGELFF
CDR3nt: TGCGCCAGCAGAGTAGGCTTCCCGACGCCCGGGGAGCTGTTTTTT

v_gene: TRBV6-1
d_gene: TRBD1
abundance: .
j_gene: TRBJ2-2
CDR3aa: CASSTMTGLTGELFF
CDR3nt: TGTGCCAGCTCCACCATGACAGGGCTCACCGGGGAGCTGTTTTTT

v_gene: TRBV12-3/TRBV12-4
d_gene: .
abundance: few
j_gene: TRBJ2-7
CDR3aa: CASSSNLYYEQYF
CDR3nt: TGTGCCAGCAGTTCGAACCTTTACTACGAGCAGTACTTC

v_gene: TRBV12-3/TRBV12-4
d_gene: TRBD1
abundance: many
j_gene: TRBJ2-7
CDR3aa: CASSRRQGYEQYF
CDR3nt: TGTGCCAGCAGTCGCCGACAGGGCTACGAGCAGTACTTC